This T cell receptor (beta chain) emerged from a study of Ad26.COV2.S vaccination and SARS-CoV-2 variants. Study overall: Intramuscular Ad26.COV2.S at 5x10^10 or 1x10^11 viral particles.

The CDR3 covers 13 residues. Deletions cut 1 base from V and 7 bases from J, with 11 bases between. The germline CDR1 and CDR2 sequences are LGHDT and YNNKEL (reference sequence). Study-wide findings and caveats: Placebo recipients showed lower spike-specific TCR breadth than vaccinees. Substantial breadth in spike-specific CD8+ and CD4+ T cell responses was reportedly seen after vaccination.

Here immunoSEQ multiplex PCR was the method, and the copy in TCRdb shows in-frame clones only, minus some. The sample has more than 400,000 clones, around 93% seen once. In the case of this clone: Its antigen is currently unknown.

Described treatment: about 20 received Ad26.COV2.S at low or high dose, single or two shots; about five received placebo; per-sample allocation not given. After the first vaccine or placebo injection, samples were drawn on day 63. This chain connects TRBV3-1 (or the pseudogene TRBV3-2) to TRBJ2-7; D perhaps matches TRBD1 (5 bases). The TCR comes from a person between 18 and 60 years old who received the Ad26.COV2.S COVID-19 vaccine or a placebo. The sequenced sample was peripheral blood, obtained in a trial of Ad26.COV2.S vaccine versus placebo. CDR3 coding DNA: TGTGCCAGCAGCCAAGCAGGGCCTTGGGAGCAGTACTTC. It codes for CASSQAGPWEQYF.